Below, one TCR beta chain is given with its context. Its target is not known. This specimen comes from a study of blood T cells in healthy people across ages. A second PCR of 7 to 11 cycles used a sample-barcoded 5' primer and a J-beta primer mix. One entry per CDR3 protein, called by TCRdb with MiXCR from the 5' RACE reads. The sample holds 1.4 million to 1.5 million distinct CDR3 sequences; about 43% are singletons and the top ten take roughly 7.7%. The V end was cut by 6 bases, the J end by 0 bases, with 7 bases between. Germline assignment: CDR1 SGHRS and CDR2 YFSETQ. The CDR3 sequence is 14 residues long. Whole-study findings and limits: The study regarded diversity estimates from one million T cells as underestimates.

Donors ranged from roughly 6 to 100 years old and were healthy Caucasians in Russia. With each sample, at least 5.5 micrograms of total RNA were extracted. The chain couples TRBV5-1 to TRBJ2-6; no firm D call. The specimen sequenced was blood. The TCR comes from a woman between 18 and 30 years old in good health. The CDR3 DNA follows: TGCGCCAGCATAGCCGACTCTGGGGCCAACGTCCTGACTTTC. Translating it yields CASIADSGANVLTF.